The present entry profiles one T cell receptor (beta chain) with its context. Its antigen is not known. This specimen belongs to a study of T cell repertoires in cytomegalovirus infection. In the study overall: Based on public TCR beta signatures, there were indications of CMV infection and of a matching HLA type.

TCRdb re-derived calls from the reads in MiXCR, one entry per CDR3 protein. The sample includes around 800,000 distinct CDR3 sequences, approximately 32% of them seen just once. The sequence was collected from a human donor in good health (CMV status not recorded). Some clones in this sample may be carry-over from other donors' samples. The sample consisted of cultured CD8+ T cells from PBMCs, taken from culture after CMV antigen stimulation.

In DNA form, the CDR3 reads TGTGCCAGCAGTTACATCCAGGGGGCGCTGGGTGAGCAGTTCTTC. It is translated as CASSYIQGALGEQFF. The chain joins TRBV6-6 to TRBJ2-1; TRBD1 aligns across 8 bases. The length of the CDR3 is 15 residues. Germline CDR1 is MNHNY and CDR2 is SVGAGI (reference sequence). Losses at the gene ends were 2 bases for V and 9 bases for J; bases not matched to a gene: 9.